This T cell receptor (beta chain) appears in the sequencing data of a study of blood T cell repertoires in COVID-19. In Seattle, patients joined the study during active infection and were tracked longitudinally. The authors' processing: Researchers report that nucleated cell counts were estimated from reference gene primer amplification. Sequencing was performed with immunoSEQ multiplex PCR; in TCRdb, only in-frame clones are kept and a portion is missing. V, J and clone size derive from that table, while D and trimming were established from the DNA sequence. Of 350,000 or so clones listed, approximately 89% are singletons. Germline CDR1 reads SGDLS; CDR2 reads YYNGEE. V lost 2 bases to trimming and J lost 0 bases, with 7 bases between them. The CDR3 sequence is 14 residues long.

This sequence originates from a woman aged 25-40 years with COVID-19, enrolled during active disease. Sequenced material: peripheral blood. The V call is TRBV9, the J call TRBJ2-3, with D perhaps matching TRBD2 (6 bases). DNA of the CDR3: TGTGCCAGCAGCGTGACTAGGAGCACAGATACGCAGTATTTT. Its protein is CASSVTRSTDTQYF.